Shown below are 27 T cell receptor beta chains from a single sample sequenced in a study of blood T cell repertoires in COVID-19. Some clones are missing from TCRdb's copy, which holds only in-frame ones; the method was immunoSEQ multiplex PCR. This repertoire shows 65,000 or so clones, under 80% found once; its top ten account for approximately 50%. The sample consisted of PBMCs or T cells enriched from blood (not recorded which). These receptors came from a woman in her fifties or sixties who had been exposed to COVID-19.

This sequence joins TRBV3-1 (or the pseudogene TRBV3-2) and TRBJ2-7, with a weak D call TRBD2 (5 bases). V was cut by 8 bases and J by 5 bases, with 10 bases left in between. Germline V gene data show CDR1 as LGHDT and CDR2 as YNNKEL (reference sequence). CDR3 length equals 11 residues. The DNA for the CDR3 is TGTGCCAGCCGGGGTTTCGACGAGCAGTACTTC. Its protein is CASRGFDEQYF.

This sequence joins TRBV6-2 or TRBV6-3 and TRBJ1-2; D is possibly TRBD1 (5 bases). Between the trimmed V and J ends, which lost 4 bases and 4 bases, there was a span of 10 bases. CDR1 and CDR2 (germline): MNHEY, SVGEGT. This CDR3 comprises 13 residues. This chain's CDR3 is CASSLDTRYGYTF. DNA of the CDR3: TGTGCCAGCAGTTTGGACACTCGCTATGGCTACACCTTC.

This chain uses TRBV25-1 with TRBJ2-1; 7 bases are shared with TRBD1. From germline, CDR1 is MGHDK and CDR2 SYGVNS. The CDR3 length is 15 residues. After removal of 8 bases from V and 0 bases from J, the junction contained 7 bases not matched to a gene. CDR3 nucleotide sequence: TGTGCCAGCCCGACAGGGCCGAACTCCTACAATGAGCAGTTCTTC. Residues: CASPTGPNSYNEQFF.

V is TRBV2 and J is TRBJ2-1, with D hard to call. V lost 9 bases and J lost 2, with 11 bases in between. Germline CDR1 is SNHLY and CDR2 is FYNNEI. This CDR3 has 13 amino acids. This CDR3 is CARESGPYNEQFF. The CDR3 region has the DNA TGTGCCAGAGAATCTGGGCCCTACAATGAGCAGTTCTTC.

V usage is TRBV2 and J usage is TRBJ2-7; D is possibly TRBD1 (7 bases). Germline CDR1 reads SNHLY; CDR2 reads FYNNEI. This CDR3 spans 14 amino acids. Trimming cost V 6 bases and J 6 bases, with 18 bases left between them. The DNA for the CDR3 is TGTGCCAGCAGCCCAGGGGGGTTAGGGGGCGAGCAGTACTTC. Translated, it gives CASSPGGLGGEQYF.

The chain employs TRBV5-8 and TRBJ2-3, with TRBD2 as a possible D gene (6 bases). This CDR3 region has 16 residues. CDR1 is SGHTS, CDR2 YDEGEE, per germline. Trimming removed 4 bases from V and 6 bases from J, with 21 bases in between. CDR3 residues: CASSPRATRGADTQYF. As DNA, the CDR3 is TGTGCCAGCAGCCCTCGAGCGACTAGAGGGGCCGATACGCAGTATTTT.

The table lists this clone with a count of one. The chain uses TRBV30 and TRBJ1-4; 7 bases are a match to TRBD1. This CDR3 has 14 residues. The ends lost 0 bases at V and 7 bases at J; junction bases unmatched: 5. Germline values: CDR1 GTSNPN, CDR2 SVGIG (reference sequence). In DNA, the CDR3 is TGTGCCTGGAGTGTAAAGGGGGCTCCTGAAAAACTGTTTTTT. Translating it yields CAWSVKGAPEKLFF.

Here the CDR3 DNA reads TGCAGTGCTAGTAAACTGACAGGACGATTGAACACCGGGGAGCTGTTTTTT. The encoded protein is CSASKLTGRLNTGELFF. This rearrangement joins TRBV20-1 to TRBJ2-2, with D possibly TRBD1 on 6 matching bases. The ends were cut back, 3 bases at V and 1 base at J, with 18 bases in the middle. The germline V gene has CDR1 DFQATT and CDR2 SNEGSKA (reference sequence). The CDR3 runs to 17 residues.

This sequence joins TRBV5-6 and TRBJ2-7; TRBD1 matches at 8 bases. Germline CDR1 SGHDT, CDR2 YYEEEE. Losses at the gene ends were 5 bases for V and 3 bases for J; bases not matched to a gene: 16. This CDR3 has 17 amino acids. The CDR3 loop is CASRNGQGLFPGYEQYF. The CDR3 nucleotides read TGTGCCAGCAGAAATGGACAGGGCCTATTCCCAGGCTACGAGCAGTACTTC.

This chain joins TRBV7-2 and TRBJ1-2, with D possibly being TRBD1 (5 bases). Germline assignment: CDR1 SGHTA and CDR2 FQGNSA. This CDR3 is built from 14 residues. The V end was cut by 1 base, the J end by 8 bases, with 14 bases between. The CDR3 region has the DNA TGTGCCAGCAGCTTAGACGGACATTTCCAGGGCTACACCTTC. Translating gives CASSLDGHFQGYTF. Variable domain in full (rest from reference TRBV7-2 and TRBJ1-2): GAGVSQSPSNKVTEKGKDVELRCDPISGHTALYWYRQSLGQGLEFLIYFQGNSAPDKSGLPSDRFSAERTGGSVSTLTIQRTQQEDSAVYLCASSLDGHFQGYTFGSGTRLTVV.

J is TRBJ1-1 and V is TRBV6-1; tentative D call: TRBD1 (5 bases). The CDR3 runs to 16 residues. Germline values: CDR1 MNHNS, CDR2 SASEGT. With 1 base removed from V and 4 bases from J, the gap between germline ends came to 16 bases. CDR3 in amino acids: CASSEGMKAGRTEAFF. The DNA for the CDR3 is TGTGCCAGCAGTGAAGGTATGAAAGCGGGACGCACTGAAGCTTTCTTT.

The V and J genes are TRBV5-5 and TRBJ2-6; D may be TRBD2 (6 bases). V lost 4 bases to trimming and J lost 1 base, with 15 bases between them. The CDR3 has 17 residues. Germline V CDR1 and CDR2: SGHKS, YYEKEE (reference sequence). This CDR3 is CASSPPIRGSGANVLTF. The CDR3 region has the DNA TGTGCCAGCAGCCCCCCAATCCGGGGGTCTGGGGCCAACGTCCTGACTTTC.

A single count supports this clone. The chain carries TRBV19 and TRBJ2-7, with 8 bases matching TRBD1. Germline V CDR1 and CDR2: LNHDA, SQIVND (reference sequence). The length of the CDR3 is 12 residues. The trim removed 5 bases at V and 6 bases at J, leaving 3 bases unmatched. The CDR3 loop reads CASSGQGAEQYF. The CDR3 DNA reads TGTGCCAGTAGTGGACAGGGAGCCGAGCAGTACTTC.

This sequence joins TRBV5-1 and TRBJ2-3, with D unclear. Looked up from germline, CDR1 is SGHRS and CDR2 is YFSETQ. This CDR3 contains 12 residues. Trimming left V 4 bases short and J 5 bases short, with 8 bases between. CDR3 sequence reads: CASSPFGDTQYF. DNA of the CDR3: TGCGCCAGCAGCCCCTTCGGAGATACGCAGTATTTT.

CDR3 amino acids: CASSKVDRGFNEKLFF. In nucleotides, the CDR3 is TGTGCCAGCAGCAAGGTGGATCGAGGATTTAATGAAAAACTGTTTTTT. The chain recombines TRBV28 with TRBJ1-4; no clear D gene. CDR3 size: 16 residues. Germline V lookup: CDR1 MDHEN, CDR2 SYDVKM. Trimming took 6 bases from V and 4 from J, leaving 18 bases between them.

The genes are TRBV25-1 and TRBJ1-5; D ambiguous. This CDR3 has 15 residues. From germline, CDR1 is MGHDK and CDR2 SYGVNS. V lost 3 bases and J 0 bases, leaving 9 bases between the germline ends. The CDR3 bases are TGTGCCAGCAGTGACAGACTAAATAGCAATCAGCCCCAGCATTTT. It encodes CASSDRLNSNQPQHF.

This clone was counted once. This chain links TRBV5-5 with TRBJ2-3; TRBD1 might be the D (6 bases). The CDR3 has 17 amino acids. The V and J ends lost 0 bases and 2 bases respectively, with 16 bases between them. From germline, CDR1 is SGHKS and CDR2 YYEKEE (reference sequence). The CDR3 region has the DNA TGTGCCAGCAGCTTGGCCGGACAGACCCATTTCACAGATACGCAGTATTTT. Translated, it gives CASSLAGQTHFTDTQYF.

V gene TRBV7-9 combines with J gene TRBJ1-5, with a possible D match to TRBD1 (5 bases). The germline CDR1 and CDR2 sequences are SEHNR and FQNEAQ (reference sequence). The CDR3 is 17 residues long. The ends were cut back, 5 bases at V and 1 base at J, with 18 bases in the middle. CDR3 DNA: TGTGCCAGCAGCCAGACGCGGGGCGGTCTCAGCAATCAGCCCCAGCATTTT. It translates to CASSQTRGGLSNQPQHF.

The chain couples TRBV3-1 (or the pseudogene TRBV3-2) to TRBJ2-1, with TRBD2 matching 10 bases. The CDR3 runs to 16 residues. V was pared by 0 bases and J by 8 bases, with 7 bases of the junction left unmatched. Looked up from germline, CDR1 is LGHDT and CDR2 is YNNKEL (reference sequence). The CDR3 DNA reads TGTGCCAGCAGCCAAGAAACTAGCGGGAACCGGGATGAGCAGTTCTTC. Residues: CASSQETSGNRDEQFF.

This clone was seen a handful of times. The same CDR3 can be traced to other DNA sequences in this sample. V gene TRBV9 combines with J gene TRBJ2-3, with unresolved D. This CDR3 contains 14 residues. Trimming cost V 0 bases and J 3 bases, with 8 bases left between them. Looked up from germline, CDR1 is SGDLS and CDR2 is YYNGEE. The CDR3 DNA sequence: TGTGCCAGCAGCGTAGTTCCTTCTACAGATACGCAGTATTTT. Protein: CASSVVPSTDTQYF.

This clone was detected only once. The J gene is TRBJ2-7, the V gene TRBV7-8; D uncertain. CDR1 SGHVS and CDR2 FQNEAQ come from the germline V gene. The CDR3 runs to 14 residues. Trimming took 5 bases from V and 5 from J, leaving 16 bases between them. In DNA form, the CDR3 reads TGTGCCAGCAGCCTTTCGACACCTCCTAACGAGCAGTACTTC. Translation gives CASSLSTPPNEQYF.

The rearrangement links TRBV6-5 to TRBJ2-1; perhaps TRBD1 as D (5 bases). Germline-derived CDR1 and CDR2 are MNHEY and SVGAGI. The CDR3 contains 13 residues. Trimming left V 7 bases short and J 8 bases short, with 15 bases between. The CDR3 loop reads CASNAILQDEQFF. CDR3 in DNA: TGTGCCAGCAATGCTATCCTACAGGATGAGCAGTTCTTC.

The V call is TRBV6-5, the J call TRBJ1-1; 7 positions match TRBD1. J lost 1 base, V lost 0 bases, and 2 bases had no gene match. CDR1 and CDR2 (germline): MNHEY, SVGAGI. The CDR3 runs to 15 residues. The CDR3 region is CASSYSRQGNTEAFF. CDR3 bases: TGTGCCAGCAGTTACTCGCGACAGGGGAACACTGAAGCTTTCTTT.

The V gene is TRBV9, the J gene TRBJ2-3, with D uncertain. Germline V CDR1 and CDR2: SGDLS, YYNGEE. This CDR3 spans 15 amino acids. With 2 bases removed from V and 2 bases from J, the gap between germline ends came to 12 bases. CDR3 protein: CASSVSGLTTDTQYF. The CDR3 DNA reads as TGTGCCAGCAGCGTCAGTGGCCTTACCACAGATACGCAGTATTTT.

J is TRBJ2-3 and V is TRBV7-3; D is ambiguous. This CDR3 region has 15 residues. Deletions cut 1 base from V and 7 bases from J, with 15 bases between. Germline lookup yields CDR1 SGHTA and CDR2 FQGTGA. In DNA form, the CDR3 reads TGTGCCAGCAGCTTAAAAGGCGCCTCCACTAATACGCAGTATTTT. Translation: CASSLKGASTNTQYF.

The chain couples TRBV9 to TRBJ2-5; 7 bases line up with TRBD2. The V segment lost 4 bases and the J segment 0 bases; nucleotides outside the gene matches: 6. The germline gives CDR1 SGDLS, CDR2 YYNGEE. The CDR3 loop spans 15 amino acids. Here the CDR3 reads CASSPDGGNQETQYF. The CDR3, as DNA: TGTGCCAGCAGCCCAGACGGGGGGAACCAAGAGACCCAGTACTTC. Using reference TRBV9 and TRBJ2-5 for the parts outside the CDR3, the full variable domain is DSGVTQTPKHLITATGQRVTLRCSPRSGDLSVYWYQQSLDQGLQFLIQYYNGEERAKGNILERFSAQQFPDLHSELNLSSLELGDSALYFCASSPDGGNQETQYFGPGTRLLVL.

The gene calls are TRBV6-6 and TRBJ1-3; D remains unclear. V lost 6 bases, J lost 7 bases, and 16 bases lay in between. The germline V gene encodes CDR1 MNHNY and CDR2 SVGAGI (reference sequence). The CDR3 runs to 14 residues. In DNA, the CDR3 is TGTGCCAGCAGCCAGGCCACCGCAGGCAACACCATATATTTT. This codes for CASSQATAGNTIYF.